This T cell receptor (beta chain) was profiled in a study of blood T cell repertoires in COVID-19. The overall study: Sample material is recorded as cDNA or gDNA derived from T cells, B-cell-depleted T cells, or PBMCs.

Source study methods: Using reference gene primer amplification, nucleated cell counts were estimated. The protocol was immunoSEQ multiplex PCR, while the TCRdb copy is restricted to in-frame clones and leaves out a portion. That table is the source of V, J and clone size, and D and trimming were worked out from the DNA. The sample has about 140,000 clones, about three quarters seen once. Germline values: CDR1 MNHNY, CDR2 SVGAGI (reference sequence). V was clipped by 2 bases and J by 7 bases; unmatched bases: 1. This CDR3 has 14 amino acids. Specimen: peripheral blood. The rearrangement links TRBV6-6 to TRBJ2-6; 8 bases line up with TRBD1. The TCR was taken from a woman aged 50 to 65 with active or convalescent COVID-19. As DNA, the CDR3 is TGTGCCAGCAGTTACGGGACAGGCGCCAACGTCCTGACTTTC. This encodes CASSYGTGANVLTF.